A selection of T cell receptor beta chains follows, all from one sample in a study of identical twins. TCRdb fed the 5' RACE reads into MiXCR, producing one record per CDR3 protein. The sample gives roughly 230,000 distinct CDR3 sequences, approximately 8.6% of which show up once; around 3% is in the top ten. A further study also used this sample, focusing on yellow fever vaccine responses in identical twins.

Input material: CD8+ T cells sorted from blood. Receptors originate from a woman between 18 and 30 years old in good health. Each CDR3 is given with its conserved first and last residue. The order of the fields is J gene, V gene, D gene, clone size, CDR3 DNA, CDR3 protein. The D gene is left open where the match is weak. The listing skips clone size in some rows; elsewhere it reads once, few, many or a size class.

J: TRBJ2-7
V: TRBV7-9
D: -
size: many
DNA: TGTGCCAGCAGCTGGGACGCCACCTACGAGCAGTACTTC
CDR3: CASSWDATYEQYF

J: TRBJ1-1
V: TRBV19
D: TRBD1
size: -
DNA: TGTGCCAGTAGAACCGACGGGACAGTTACTGAAGCTTTCTTT
CDR3: CASRTDGTVTEAFF

J: TRBJ2-7
V: TRBV12-3/TRBV12-4
D: -
size: many
DNA: TGTGCCAGCAGTCTGGCCCCCGAGCAGTACTTC
CDR3: CASSLAPEQYF

J: TRBJ1-2
V: TRBV29-1
D: -
size: -
DNA: TGCAGCGTTGAGATGGGGGATATCCCTAGGGCATATGGCTACACCTTC
CDR3: CSVEMGDIPRAYGYTF

J: TRBJ1-1
V: TRBV5-5
D: -
size: many
DNA: TGTGCCAGCAGCTTGCTCCAGGGGCTTAACACTGAAGCTTTCTTT
CDR3: CASSLLQGLNTEAFF

J: TRBJ2-7
V: TRBV29-1
D: -
size: -
DNA: TGCAGCGTTCAGGGGCCCGATTCCTACGAGCAGTACTTC
CDR3: CSVQGPDSYEQYF

J: TRBJ2-7
V: TRBV29-1
D: -
size: -
DNA: TGCAGCGTTTACGGGAGCGACTCCTACGAGCAGTACTTC
CDR3: CSVYGSDSYEQYF

J: TRBJ2-3
V: TRBV7-6
D: -
size: -
DNA: TGTGCCAGCAGCTTTGGCCCGGGTGGTCAACTCACAGATACGCAGTATTTT
CDR3: CASSFGPGGQLTDTQYF

J: TRBJ2-1
V: TRBV18
D: TRBD1
size: -
DNA: TGTGCCAGCTCACCACCTTCCCAGGGGGCGAGGAATGAGCAGTTCTTC
CDR3: CASSPPSQGARNEQFF

J: TRBJ2-7
V: TRBV4-3
D: -
size: -
DNA: TGCGCCAGCAGCCAAGTTGTCGGCGCCTACGAGCAGTACTTC
CDR3: CASSQVVGAYEQYF

J: TRBJ2-7
V: TRBV11-2
D: TRBD1
size: -
DNA: TGTGCCAGCAGCAAGACAGGGACCTACGAGCAGTACTTC
CDR3: CASSKTGTYEQYF

J: TRBJ2-2
V: TRBV21-1
D: -
size: -
DNA: TGTGCCAGGAGGGACAATAACTCCGGGGAGCTGTTTTTT
CDR3: CARRDNNSGELFF

J: TRBJ2-7
V: TRBV15
D: TRBD1
size: -
DNA: TGTGCCACCAGCAGAGGGGGAAACGGACAGGGGGCGGACGAGCAGTACTTC
CDR3: CATSRGGNGQGADEQYF

J: TRBJ2-1
V: TRBV29-1
D: TRBD2
size: many
DNA: TGCAGCGTATTCGCGGGGGGACACAATGAGCAGTTCTTC
CDR3: CSVFAGGHNEQFF

J: TRBJ2-3
V: TRBV7-2
D: -
size: few
DNA: TGTGCCAGCAGCTTAGCCTCCAGGGTAGATACGCAGTATTTT
CDR3: CASSLASRVDTQYF

J: TRBJ2-3
V: TRBV12-3/TRBV12-4
D: TRBD2
size: many
DNA: TGTGCCAGCAGTCGGACTAGCGGGAGAACAGATACGCAGTATTTT
CDR3: CASSRTSGRTDTQYF

J: TRBJ2-5
V: TRBV7-9
D: TRBD1
size: -
DNA: TGTGCCAGCAGGGGGACAGGGATGGATGAGACCCAGTACTTC
CDR3: CASRGTGMDETQYF

J: TRBJ1-4
V: TRBV28
D: -
size: -
DNA: TGTGCCAGCAGTAACAGGGTGGAGAATGAAAAACTGTTTTTT
CDR3: CASSNRVENEKLFF

J: TRBJ1-1
V: TRBV7-9
D: -
size: many
DNA: TGTGCCAGCAGCCCCCCGGTGGCCAGTGCTATAGCAACTGAAGCTTTCTTT
CDR3: CASSPPVASAIATEAFF

J: TRBJ2-7
V: TRBV7-3
D: -
size: -
DNA: TGTGCCAGCAGCTTAGTAGGGGAATCTGAAGAGCAGTACTTC
CDR3: CASSLVGESEEQYF

J: TRBJ2-7
V: TRBV5-6
D: -
size: many
DNA: TGTGCCAGCAGCTCGGGGTCCCGAATATCCTACGAGCAGTACTTC
CDR3: CASSSGSRISYEQYF

J: TRBJ2-3
V: TRBV7-9
D: -
size: many
DNA: TGTGCCAGCAGCTCGATCCCTAGCACGTTCGGCACAGATACGCAGTATTTT
CDR3: CASSSIPSTFGTDTQYF

J: TRBJ2-1
V: TRBV13
D: -
size: -
DNA: TGTGCCAGCAGAGGGAGGGGGGCGTACAATGAGCAGTTCTTC
CDR3: CASRGRGAYNEQFF

J: TRBJ2-1
V: TRBV9
D: -
size: few
DNA: TGTGCCAGCAGCGTAGAAGGGGACTTAGGGGGGTTCTACAATGAGCAGTTCTTC
CDR3: CASSVEGDLGGFYNEQFF

J: TRBJ1-2
V: TRBV6-5
D: TRBD1
size: few
DNA: TGTGCCAGCAGTTACCCCGTCGACAGGGGCTATGGCTACACCTTC
CDR3: CASSYPVDRGYGYTF

J: TRBJ2-6
V: TRBV7-9
D: -
size: -
DNA: TGTGCCAGCAGCCAGCAAGTTTCATCTGGGGCCAACGTCCTGACTTTC
CDR3: CASSQQVSSGANVLTF

J: TRBJ2-3
V: TRBV7-8
D: TRBD2
size: many
DNA: TGTGCCAGCAGCGGCCGGGGGGGCACAGATACGCAGTATTTT
CDR3: CASSGRGGTDTQYF

J: TRBJ2-2
V: TRBV7-9
D: TRBD2
size: few
DNA: TGTGCCAGCAGCAGAGCCGGGACTAGCCCTAACACCGGGGAGCTGTTTTTT
CDR3: CASSRAGTSPNTGELFF

J: TRBJ2-2
V: TRBV5-5
D: TRBD2
size: -
DNA: TGTGCCAGCAGTCGTAGCGGGGCAACTAACACCGGGGAGCTGTTTTTT
CDR3: CASSRSGATNTGELFF

J: TRBJ2-7
V: TRBV14
D: -
size: -
DNA: TGTGCCAGCAGCCAAGATGAGTACGGACGCTACGAGCAGTACTTC
CDR3: CASSQDEYGRYEQYF

J: TRBJ2-1
V: TRBV3-1
D: TRBD1
size: -
DNA: TGTGCCAGCAGCCAACCAGGGACAGGGGTGGTCAATGAGCAGTTCTTC
CDR3: CASSQPGTGVVNEQFF

J: TRBJ2-2
V: TRBV11-2
D: TRBD1
size: few
DNA: TGTGCCAGCAGCTTAGGACAGGGGGTGATAGACACCGGGGAGCTGTTTTTT
CDR3: CASSLGQGVIDTGELFF

J: TRBJ2-1
V: TRBV11-2
D: -
size: -
DNA: TGTGCCAGCAGCTTAATCAGACCGGATGAGCAGTTCTTC
CDR3: CASSLIRPDEQFF

J: TRBJ2-1
V: TRBV7-2
D: TRBD2
size: -
DNA: TGTGCCAGCAGCACCCTAAGCGGGGGGAGGAATGAGCAGTTCTTC
CDR3: CASSTLSGGRNEQFF

J: TRBJ1-3
V: TRBV27
D: -
size: many
DNA: TGTGCCAGCAGTTTATGGGGGCCTGGCTCTGGAAACACCATATATTTT
CDR3: CASSLWGPGSGNTIYF

J: TRBJ1-6
V: TRBV7-9
D: -
size: many
DNA: TGTGCCAGCAGCCACCCGCCAGATTCACCCCTCCACTTT
CDR3: CASSHPPDSPLHF

J: TRBJ2-4
V: TRBV29-1
D: TRBD2
size: few
DNA: TGCAGCGCGCTAGCGGGGGAGAGGGACATTCAGTACTTC
CDR3: CSALAGERDIQYF

J: TRBJ2-1
V: TRBV6-2/TRBV6-3
D: TRBD1
size: many
DNA: TGTGCCAGCAGTCATTCTACAGGGGAAAAAATCTCCTACAATGAGCAGTTCTTC
CDR3: CASSHSTGEKISYNEQFF

J: TRBJ1-4
V: TRBV21-1
D: -
size: few
DNA: TGTGCCAGCAGCAAAGGTGGGACAGGGGGAAATGAAAAACTGTTTTTT
CDR3: CASSKGGTGGNEKLFF

J: TRBJ1-2
V: TRBV27
D: -
size: -
DNA: TGTGCCAGCAGTTTGGAGACCGGGACCGGATCATACTATGGCTACACCTTC
CDR3: CASSLETGTGSYYGYTF